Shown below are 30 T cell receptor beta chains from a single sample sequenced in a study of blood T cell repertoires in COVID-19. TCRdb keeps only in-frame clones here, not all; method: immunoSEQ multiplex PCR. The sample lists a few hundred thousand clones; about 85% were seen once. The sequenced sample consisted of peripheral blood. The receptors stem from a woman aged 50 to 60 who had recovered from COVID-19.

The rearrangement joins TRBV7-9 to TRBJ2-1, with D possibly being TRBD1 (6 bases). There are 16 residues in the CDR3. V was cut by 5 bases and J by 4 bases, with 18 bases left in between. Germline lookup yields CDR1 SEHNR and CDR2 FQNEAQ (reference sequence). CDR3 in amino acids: CASSPSRTATYNEQFF. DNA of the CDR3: TGTGCCAGCAGCCCCTCAAGGACAGCTACGTACAATGAGCAGTTCTTC.

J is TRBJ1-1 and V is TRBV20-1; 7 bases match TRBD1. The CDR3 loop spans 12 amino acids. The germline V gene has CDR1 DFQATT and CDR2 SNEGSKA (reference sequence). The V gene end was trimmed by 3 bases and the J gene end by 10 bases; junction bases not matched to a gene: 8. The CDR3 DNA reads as TGCAGTGCTAGTTTGGGACAGTCCATAGCTTTCTTT. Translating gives CSASLGQSIAFF.

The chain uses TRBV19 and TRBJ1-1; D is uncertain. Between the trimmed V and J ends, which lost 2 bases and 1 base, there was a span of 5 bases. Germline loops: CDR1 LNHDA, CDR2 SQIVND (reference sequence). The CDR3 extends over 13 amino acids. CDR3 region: CASSITGNTEAFF. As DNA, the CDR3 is TGTGCCAGTAGTATAACCGGGAACACTGAAGCTTTCTTT.

CDR3 sequence (DNA): TGTGCCAGCAGATCGACCGGGTCGCGCTACGAGCAGTACTTC. The encoded protein is CASRSTGSRYEQYF. The gene calls are TRBV28 and TRBJ2-7; D call uncertain. With 6 bases removed from V and 3 bases from J, the gap between germline ends came to 15 bases. CDR3 length: 14 residues. Germline loops: CDR1 MDHEN, CDR2 SYDVKM.

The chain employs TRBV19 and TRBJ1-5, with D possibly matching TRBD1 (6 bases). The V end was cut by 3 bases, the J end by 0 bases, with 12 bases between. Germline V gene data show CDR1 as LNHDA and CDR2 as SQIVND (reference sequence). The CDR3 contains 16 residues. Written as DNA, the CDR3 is TGTGCCAGTAGTATGGGGGCCGCACCTAGCAATCAGCCCCAGCATTTT. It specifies CASSMGAAPSNQPQHF.

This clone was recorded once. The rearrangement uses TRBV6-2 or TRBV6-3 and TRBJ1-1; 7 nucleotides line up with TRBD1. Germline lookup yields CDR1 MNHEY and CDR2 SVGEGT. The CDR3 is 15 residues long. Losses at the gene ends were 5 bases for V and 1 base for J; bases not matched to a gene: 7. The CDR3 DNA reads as TGTGCCAGCAGTCGTCAGGGGGTATGGAACACTGAAGCTTTCTTT. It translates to CASSRQGVWNTEAFF.

CDR3 region: CASSLDGRGNTEAFF. CDR3 nucleotides: TGCGCCAGCAGCTTGGACGGGAGAGGGAACACTGAAGCTTTCTTT. The chain couples TRBV5-1 to TRBJ1-1; D is unclear. CDR3 size: 15 residues. The ends were cut back, 0 bases at V and 1 base at J, with 10 bases in the middle. The germline V gene encodes CDR1 SGHRS and CDR2 YFSETQ.

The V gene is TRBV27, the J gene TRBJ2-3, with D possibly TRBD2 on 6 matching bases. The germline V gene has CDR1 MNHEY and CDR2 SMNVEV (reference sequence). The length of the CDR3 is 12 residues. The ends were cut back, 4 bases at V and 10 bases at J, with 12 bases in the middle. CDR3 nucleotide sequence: TGTGCCAGCAGTTCCAGCGGGCTTGCGCAGTATTTT. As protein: CASSSSGLAQYF.

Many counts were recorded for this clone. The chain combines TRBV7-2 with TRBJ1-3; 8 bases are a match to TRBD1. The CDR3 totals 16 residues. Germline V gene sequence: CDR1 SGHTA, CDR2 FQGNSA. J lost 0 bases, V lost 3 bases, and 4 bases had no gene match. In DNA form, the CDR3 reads TGTGCCAGCAGCTTGACAGGGGCCCTCTCTGGAAACACCATATATTTT. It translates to CASSLTGALSGNTIYF.

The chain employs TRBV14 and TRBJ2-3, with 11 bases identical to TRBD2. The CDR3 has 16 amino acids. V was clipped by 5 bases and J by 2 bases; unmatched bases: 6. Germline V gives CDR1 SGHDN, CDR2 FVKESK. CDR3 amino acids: CASSYILAGDTDTQYF. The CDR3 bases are TGTGCCAGCAGCTATATACTAGCGGGGGACACAGATACGCAGTATTTT.

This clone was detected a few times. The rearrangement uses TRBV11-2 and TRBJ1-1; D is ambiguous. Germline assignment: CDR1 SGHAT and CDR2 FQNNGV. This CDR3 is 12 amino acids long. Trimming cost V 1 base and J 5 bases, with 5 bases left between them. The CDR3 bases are TGTGCCAGCAGCTTAGGGAGGACTGAAGCTTTCTTT. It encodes CASSLGRTEAFF.

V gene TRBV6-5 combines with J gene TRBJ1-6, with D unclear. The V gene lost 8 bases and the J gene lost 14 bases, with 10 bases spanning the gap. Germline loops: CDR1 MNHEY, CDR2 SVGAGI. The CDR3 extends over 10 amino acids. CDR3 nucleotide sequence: TGTGCCAGCCGAACAGCGGCCCTCCACTTT. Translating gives CASRTAALHF.

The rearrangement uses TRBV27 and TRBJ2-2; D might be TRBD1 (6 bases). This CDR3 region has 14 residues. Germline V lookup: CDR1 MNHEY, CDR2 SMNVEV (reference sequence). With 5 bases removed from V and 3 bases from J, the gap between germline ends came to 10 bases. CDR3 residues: CASSRTVYTGELFF. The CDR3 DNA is TGTGCCAGCAGTCGGACAGTATACACCGGGGAGCTGTTTTTT.

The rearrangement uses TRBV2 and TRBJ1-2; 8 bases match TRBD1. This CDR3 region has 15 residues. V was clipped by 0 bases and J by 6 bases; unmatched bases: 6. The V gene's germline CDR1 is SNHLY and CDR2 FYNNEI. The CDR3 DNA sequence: TGTGCCAGCAGTGAAGCGCTTCAGGGGGCTGATGGCTACACCTTC. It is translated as CASSEALQGADGYTF.

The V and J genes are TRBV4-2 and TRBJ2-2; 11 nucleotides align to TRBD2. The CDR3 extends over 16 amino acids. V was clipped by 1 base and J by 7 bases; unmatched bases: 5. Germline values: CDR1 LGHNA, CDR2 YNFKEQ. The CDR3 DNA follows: TGTGCCAGCAGCCAAGTCACGGGACTAGCGGACGGGGAGCTGTTTTTT. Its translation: CASSQVTGLADGELFF.

The CDR3 coding sequence is TGTGCCTGGAGTGTAGGTACAGCCGTCAATCAGCCCCAGCATTTT. Its protein product is CAWSVGTAVNQPQHF. The rearrangement uses TRBV30 and TRBJ1-5; D ambiguous. The CDR3 loop spans 15 amino acids. CDR1 GTSNPN and CDR2 SVGIG come from the germline V gene (reference sequence). Deletions cut 0 bases from V and 3 bases from J, with 12 bases between.

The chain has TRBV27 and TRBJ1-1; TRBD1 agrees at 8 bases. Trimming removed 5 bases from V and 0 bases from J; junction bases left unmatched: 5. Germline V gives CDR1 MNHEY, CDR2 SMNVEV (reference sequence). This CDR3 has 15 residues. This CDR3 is CASSPQGQVNTEAFF. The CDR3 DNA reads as TGTGCCAGCAGTCCCCAGGGACAGGTGAACACTGAAGCTTTCTTT.

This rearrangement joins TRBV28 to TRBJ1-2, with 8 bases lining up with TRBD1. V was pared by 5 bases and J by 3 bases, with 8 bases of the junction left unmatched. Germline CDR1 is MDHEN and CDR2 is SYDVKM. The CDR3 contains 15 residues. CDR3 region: CASSPQTGDHYGYTF. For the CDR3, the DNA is TGTGCCAGCAGTCCCCAGACAGGGGACCACTATGGCTACACCTTC.

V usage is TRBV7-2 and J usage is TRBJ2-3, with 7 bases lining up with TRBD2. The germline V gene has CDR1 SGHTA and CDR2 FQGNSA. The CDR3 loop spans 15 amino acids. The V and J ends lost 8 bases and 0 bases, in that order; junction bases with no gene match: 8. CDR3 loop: CASGASGPSTDTQYF. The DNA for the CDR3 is TGTGCCAGCGGGGCTAGCGGTCCTAGCACAGATACGCAGTATTTT.

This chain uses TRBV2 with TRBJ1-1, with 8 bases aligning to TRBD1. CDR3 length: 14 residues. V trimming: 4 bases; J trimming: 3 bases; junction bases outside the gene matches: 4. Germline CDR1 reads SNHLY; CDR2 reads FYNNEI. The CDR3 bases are TGTGCCAGCAGTGGACAGACAGGGGACACTGAAGCTTTCTTT. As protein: CASSGQTGDTEAFF.

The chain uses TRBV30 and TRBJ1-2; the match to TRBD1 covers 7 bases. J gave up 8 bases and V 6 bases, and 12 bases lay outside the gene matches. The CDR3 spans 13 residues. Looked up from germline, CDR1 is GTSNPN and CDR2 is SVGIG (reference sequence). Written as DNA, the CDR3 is TGTGCCTGCTCGGGACAGCCCTATCACGGCTACACCTTC. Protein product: CACSGQPYHGYTF.

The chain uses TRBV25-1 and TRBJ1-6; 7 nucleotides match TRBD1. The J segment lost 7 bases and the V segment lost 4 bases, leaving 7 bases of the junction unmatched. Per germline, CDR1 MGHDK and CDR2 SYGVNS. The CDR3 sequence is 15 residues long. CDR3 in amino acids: CASSGRQGTNSPLHF. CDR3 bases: TGTGCCAGCAGTGGCAGACAGGGAACAAATTCACCCCTCCACTTT.

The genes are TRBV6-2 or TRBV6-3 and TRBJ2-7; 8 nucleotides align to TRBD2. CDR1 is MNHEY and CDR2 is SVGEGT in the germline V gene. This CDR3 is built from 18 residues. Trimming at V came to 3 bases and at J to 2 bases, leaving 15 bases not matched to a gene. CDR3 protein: CASSYRLKGLAETYEQYF. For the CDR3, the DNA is TGTGCCAGCAGTTATCGGCTTAAAGGACTAGCAGAGACCTACGAGCAGTACTTC.

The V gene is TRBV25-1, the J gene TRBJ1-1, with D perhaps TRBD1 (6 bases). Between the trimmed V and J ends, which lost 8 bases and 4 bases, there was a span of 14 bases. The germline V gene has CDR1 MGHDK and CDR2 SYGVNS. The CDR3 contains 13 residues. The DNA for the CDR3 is TGTGCCAGCCTCGGGGGGGCTGGCACTGAAGCTTTCTTT. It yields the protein CASLGGAGTEAFF. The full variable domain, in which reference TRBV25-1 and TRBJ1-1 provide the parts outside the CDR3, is EADIYQTPRYLVIGTGKKITLECSQTMGHDKMYWYQQDPGMELHLIHYSYGVNSTEKGDLSSESTVSRIRTEHFPLTLESARPSHTSQYLCASLGGAGTEAFFGQGTRLTVV.

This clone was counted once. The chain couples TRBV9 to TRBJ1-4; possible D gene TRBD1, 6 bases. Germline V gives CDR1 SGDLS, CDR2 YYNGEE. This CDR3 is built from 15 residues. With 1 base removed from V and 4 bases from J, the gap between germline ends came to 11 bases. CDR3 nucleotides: TGTGCCAGCAGCGTATCAGGACAGAGTAATGAAAAACTGTTTTTT. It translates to CASSVSGQSNEKLFF.

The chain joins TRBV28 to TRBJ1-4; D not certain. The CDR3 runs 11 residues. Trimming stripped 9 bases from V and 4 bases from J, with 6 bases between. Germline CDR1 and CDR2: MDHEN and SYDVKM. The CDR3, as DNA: TGTGCCAGTGCGCGTAATGAAAAACTGTTTTTT. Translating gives CASARNEKLFF.

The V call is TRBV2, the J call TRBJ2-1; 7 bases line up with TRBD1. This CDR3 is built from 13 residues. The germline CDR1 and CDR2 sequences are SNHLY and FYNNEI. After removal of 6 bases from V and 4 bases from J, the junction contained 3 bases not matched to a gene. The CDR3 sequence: CASRLTGYNEQFF. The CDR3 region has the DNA TGTGCCAGCAGACTGACAGGGTACAATGAGCAGTTCTTC.

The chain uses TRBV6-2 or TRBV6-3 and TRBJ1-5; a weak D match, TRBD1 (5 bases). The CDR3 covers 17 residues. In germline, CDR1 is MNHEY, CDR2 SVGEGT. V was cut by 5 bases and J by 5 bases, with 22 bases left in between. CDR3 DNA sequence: TGTGCCAGCAGTCACGGACCCGGCGGGGCTGCTTATCAGCCCCAGCATTTT. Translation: CASSHGPGGAAYQPQHF.

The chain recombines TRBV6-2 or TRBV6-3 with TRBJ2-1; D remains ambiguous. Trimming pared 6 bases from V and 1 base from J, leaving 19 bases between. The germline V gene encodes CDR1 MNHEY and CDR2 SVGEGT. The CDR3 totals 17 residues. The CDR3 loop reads CASSPSPRIRSYNEQFF. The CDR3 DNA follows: TGTGCCAGCAGCCCTTCCCCGAGGATAAGATCCTACAATGAGCAGTTCTTC.

CDR3 region: CASSQSPSTNEKLFF. The CDR3, as DNA: TGTGCCAGCAGCCAATCACCGAGCACTAATGAAAAACTGTTTTTT. This chain links TRBV3-1 (or the pseudogene TRBV3-2) with TRBJ1-4, with D hard to call. Germline V gives CDR1 LGHDT, CDR2 YNNKEL (reference sequence). V was pared by 2 bases and J by 2 bases, with 9 bases between. This CDR3 is 15 amino acids long.